This T cell receptor beta chain comes out of a study of blood T cell repertoires in COVID-19. Across the whole study: Samples taken during acute and convalescent COVID-19 were collected in the United States, Italy and Spain. Sample material is recorded as cDNA or gDNA derived from T cells, B-cell-depleted T cells, or PBMCs.

Trimming shortened V by 2 bases and J by 1 base, and 6 bases separated the two germline ends. The CDR3 length is 13 residues. Germline V gene sequence: CDR1 MNHEY, CDR2 SVGEGT. Methods used by the authors: How many nucleated cells were present was estimated from reference gene primer amplification. The data were produced by immunoSEQ multiplex PCR, yet TCRdb's version contains in-frame clones alone and is incomplete. For V, J and clone size, that table is used; D and trimming come from the DNA. The data hold over 55,000 clones, with about 90% observed a single time. The sample consisted of peripheral blood. This sequence originates from a human donor in a cohort sampled during active COVID-19. The rearrangement joins TRBV6-2 or TRBV6-3 to TRBJ2-7; TRBD1 is a possible D gene (5 bases). CDR3 coding DNA: TGTGCCAGCAGTTACGGGGCTTCCTACGAGCAGTACTTC. It specifies CASSYGASYEQYF.